The 14 T cell receptor beta chains reported below all come from one sample, sequenced in a study of molecular identifiers for immune sequencing clone quantification. TCRdb re-derived calls from the PCR reads in MiXCR, one entry per CDR3 protein. There are hundreds of thousands of distinct CDR3 sequences in the sample; roughly 25% occur only once, and about 0.84% lies in the top ten. Sample: naive CD8+ T cells from blood, with Jurkat cell RNA spiked in. Subset given: FACS-sorted CD8+CD4-CCR7+CD45RA+ naive T cells. The receptors derive from a human donor in good health. Some libraries in this study had Jurkat cell RNA spiked in.

Concerning this clonotype: Relative to the germline gene, one junction end is altered; a read error may explain this. The V and J genes are TRBV9 and TRBJ2-3; D possibly corresponds to TRBD2 (5 bases). Germline V CDR1 and CDR2: SGDLS, YYNGEE. The CDR3 runs to 13 residues. The CDR3 coding sequence is TGTGCCGGCAGCGGAACTAGCACAGATACGCAGTATTTT. Translating it yields CAGSGTSTDTQYF.

Details on this clonotype: A much larger clonotype is one base distant, so this may be a read error. The chain links TRBV19 to TRBJ2-5; a weak D match, TRBD1 (6 bases). This CDR3 has 15 amino acids. Trimming left V 4 bases short and J 5 bases short, with 17 bases between. Germline V gene lookup returns CDR1 LNHDA and CDR2 SQIVND (reference sequence). The CDR3: CASSSEQGLWETQYF. The CDR3, as DNA: TGTGCCAGTAGTAGTGAACAGGGTCTTTGGGAGACCCAGTACTTC.

This chain joins TRBV7-2 and TRBJ2-2, with 7 nucleotides matching TRBD2. The CDR3 has 16 residues. From germline, CDR1 is SGHTA and CDR2 FQGNSA. V shed 1 base, J shed 6 bases, and the junction held 8 bases outside the gene matches. CDR3: CASSLVWGGRAGELFF. The DNA of the CDR3 is TGTGCCAGCAGCTTAGTGTGGGGCGGGAGAGCCGGGGAGCTGTTTTTT. The whole variable domain, remainder taken from reference TRBV7-2 and TRBJ2-2, is GAGVSQSPSNKVTEKGKDVELRCDPISGHTALYWYRQSLGQGLEFLIYFQGNSAPDKSGLPSDRFSAERTGGSVSTLTIQRTQQEDSAVYLCASSLVWGGRAGELFFGEGSRLTVL.

About this clonotype itself: One end of the junction does not line up with germline, which may come from a read error. The chain carries TRBV7-7 and TRBJ2-1; unclear D gene. The CDR3 runs to 16 residues. CDR1 SSHAT and CDR2 FNYEAQ come from the germline V gene (reference sequence). The CDR3 is CASSLVFEVSYNEQFF. CDR3 nucleotides: TGTGCTAGCAGCTTAGTTTTCGAGGTTTCCTACAATGAGCAGTTCTTC.

This clonotype has only a few counts. The chain combines TRBV30 with TRBJ1-2; TRBD1 agrees at 9 bases. V lost 3 bases and J lost 4; bases outside the gene matches: 3. The CDR3 runs to 13 residues. CDR1 is GTSNPN, CDR2 SVGIG, per germline (reference sequence). The CDR3 spells CAWRDRGPYGYTF. The CDR3 DNA follows: TGTGCCTGGAGGGACAGGGGTCCCTATGGCTACACCTTC.

The chain links TRBV6-2 or TRBV6-3 to TRBJ2-3; possibly TRBD1 for D (6 bases). Germline CDR1 and CDR2: MNHEY and SVGEGT. Trimming removed 2 bases from V and 3 bases from J, with 15 bases in between. CDR3 length: 16 amino acids. The CDR3 sequence is CASSYPRYRETDTQYF. CDR3 DNA: TGTGCCAGCAGTTACCCCCGGTACAGGGAGACAGATACGCAGTATTTT.

A word on this clonotype: A much larger clone differs from this one at a single base, so this may be a read error. The chain recombines TRBV24-1 with TRBJ2-1; D is ambiguous. The CDR3 totals 14 residues. Germline V gene sequence: CDR1 KGHDR, CDR2 SFDVKD. Deletions cut 5 bases from V and 3 bases from J, with 10 bases between. CDR3 in DNA: TGTGCCACCAGTGGCCCGACTTACTACAATGAGCAGTTCTTC. Translated: CATSGPTYYNEQFF.

About this clonotype itself: One base away lies a much larger clone, so this may be a sequencing read error. The final CDR3 position lacks the conserved phenylalanine or tryptophan, pointing to a likely read error. This rearrangement joins TRBV7-2 to TRBJ2-5; TRBD1 or TRBD2 may be the D gene (5 bases each). Germline V CDR1 and CDR2: SGHTA, FQGNSA. V was pared by 3 bases and J by 5 bases, with 13 bases between. The CDR3 totals 14 residues. The CDR3 coding sequence is TGTGCCAGCAGCTTTTTCGATGGGGGTGAGACCCAGTACCTC. Encoded protein: CASSFFDGGETQYL.

This sequence joins TRBV28 and TRBJ1-5; D possibly corresponds to TRBD1 (5 bases). This CDR3 is 12 amino acids long. With 5 bases removed from V and 7 bases from J, the gap between germline ends came to 9 bases. CDR1 and CDR2 (germline): MDHEN, SYDVKM. The CDR3 sequence: CASSPGAQPQHF. The CDR3, as DNA: TGTGCCAGCAGTCCCGGGGCCCAGCCCCAGCATTTT.

This clonotype was found many times. The chain employs TRBV25-1 and TRBJ1-2; D gene unclear. CDR1 and CDR2 from the germline V gene are MGHDK and SYGVNS. Trimming removed 2 bases at V and 7 bases at J, with 5 bases between. The CDR3 covers 11 residues. The CDR3 is CASSEGFGYTF. The CDR3 DNA sequence: TGTGCCAGCAGTGAAGGGTTTGGCTACACCTTC.

The genes are TRBV27 and TRBJ1-2; D call uncertain. V was cut by 1 base and J by 4 bases, with 13 bases left in between. Germline assignment: CDR1 MNHEY and CDR2 SMNVEV (reference sequence). This CDR3 contains 15 residues. Written as DNA, the CDR3 is TGTGCCAGCAGTTTATTGGGCCCGGAAGGCTATGGCTACACCTTC. It specifies CASSLLGPEGYGYTF.

This clonotype was picked up a small number of times. The rearrangement uses TRBV12-3 or TRBV12-4 and TRBJ1-5; D uncertain. V gave up 2 bases and J gave up 0 bases, with 11 bases separating them. CDR3 length: 16 residues. CDR3 DNA: TGTGCCAGCAGTTTATTTTGGGGTAATAGCAATCAGCCCCAGCATTTT. Translated, it gives CASSLFWGNSNQPQHF.

This clonotype was counted many times. The chain couples TRBV7-9 to TRBJ1-4; D remains ambiguous. V was trimmed by 1 base and J by 8 bases, leaving 11 bases between them. The CDR3 has 14 residues. From germline, CDR1 is SEHNR and CDR2 FQNEAQ (reference sequence). CDR3 bases: TGTGCCAGCAGCTTAGAATCTGGAGGGGAAAAACTGTTTTTT. It specifies CASSLESGGEKLFF.

In this sample, this clonotype turned up many times. The chain carries TRBV5-4 and TRBJ2-5, with D perhaps TRBD2 (6 bases). CDR3 length equals 15 residues. V lost 9 bases to trimming and J lost 4 bases, with 22 bases between them. CDR1 is SGHNT, CDR2 YYREEE, per germline (reference sequence). CDR3 bases: TGTGCCACCGGGTTCGACGGAGGGGCTATAGAGACCCAGTACTTC. It codes for CATGFDGGAIETQYF.